This T cell receptor beta chain was sequenced for a study of blood T cell repertoires in COVID-19. On the study more broadly: In each case, the material was cDNA or gDNA derived from T cells, B-cell-depleted T cells, or PBMCs.

CDR3 size: 15 residues. Germline V gene lookup returns CDR1 SGHRS and CDR2 YFSETQ. Trimming took off 0 bases at V and 4 bases at J, with 13 bases between the two ends. TCRdb keeps only in-frame clones here, not all; method: immunoSEQ multiplex PCR. The table includes some 360,000 clones, almost 90% detected once. Allocation to cohorts depended on clinical history reported by the participants. Exposed participants encountered a COVID-19 case during the 2 weeks preceding study entry. What was sequenced was PBMCs or T cells enriched from blood (not recorded which). The clonotype was recovered from a young woman who had been exposed to COVID-19. The genes are TRBV5-1 and TRBJ1-1, with a weak D call TRBD1 (6 bases). The CDR3 DNA reads TGCGCCAGCAGCTTGGATGGGGGCCGGGGCACTGAAGCTTTCTTT. It specifies CASSLDGGRGTEAFF.